The 31 T cell receptor beta chains below were found in one sample sequenced in a study of siplizumab effects on memory and regulatory T cells. The protocol was immunoSEQ multiplex PCR, while the TCRdb copy is restricted to in-frame clones and leaves out a portion. The sample records 98,000 or so clones, over 90% being singletons. Sequencing used Tregs sorted from blood. These receptors originate from a human donor in good health.

The CDR3 bases are TGTGCCTGGAGCTTAGGGGCTAGCGGGAGGACCGACGAGCAGTACTTC. It translates to CAWSLGASGRTDEQYF. The V and J genes are TRBV30 and TRBJ2-7; 11 nucleotides align to TRBD2. CDR3 length: 16 amino acids. J was trimmed by 5 bases and V by 3 bases; bases with no gene match: 12. In germline, CDR1 is GTSNPN, CDR2 SVGIG (reference sequence). Combining the CDR3 with reference TRBV30 and TRBJ2-7 gives the whole variable domain SQTIHQWPATLVQPVGSPLSLECTVEGTSNPNLYWYRQAAGRGLQLLFYSVGIGQISSEVPQNLSASRPQDRQFILSSKKLLLSDSGFYLCAWSLGASGRTDEQYFGPGTRLTVT.

The chain carries TRBV2 and TRBJ1-2; a possible D gene is TRBD1 (6 bases). Per germline, CDR1 SNHLY and CDR2 FYNNEI. This CDR3 has 13 amino acids. Trimming removed 5 bases from V and 4 bases from J, with 11 bases in between. The CDR3 nucleotides read TGTGCCAGCAGTTTAGGACAGAGCTATGGCTACACCTTC. It encodes CASSLGQSYGYTF.

The genes are TRBV2 and TRBJ1-5; tentative D call: TRBD1 (5 bases). Germline-derived CDR1 and CDR2 are SNHLY and FYNNEI. This CDR3 comprises 14 residues. Trimming cost V 6 bases and J 4 bases, with 13 bases left between them. In DNA, the CDR3 is TGTGCCAGCAGAGGGACGGCTGAGAATCAGCCCCAGCATTTT. This encodes CASRGTAENQPQHF. The entire variable domain, with the rest obtained from reference TRBV2 and TRBJ1-5, is as follows: EPEVTQTPSHQVTQMGQEVILRCVPISNHLYFYWYRQILGQKVEFLVSFYNNEISEKSEIFDDQFSVERPDGSNFTLKIRSTKLEDSAMYFCASRGTAENQPQHFGDGTRLSIL.

This chain links TRBV6-5 with TRBJ2-7, with a weak D call TRBD1 (5 bases). V was clipped by 4 bases and J by 2 bases, with 15 bases between them. The CDR3 length is 15 residues. Looked up from germline, CDR1 is MNHEY and CDR2 is SVGAGI. The CDR3, as DNA: TGTGCCAGCAGTTCATTCAGGGTTGCCCCCTACGAGCAGTACTTC. Protein product: CASSSFRVAPYEQYF.

The chain employs TRBV2 and TRBJ1-2; D is ambiguous. The CDR3 is 13 amino acids. Germline CDR1 reads SNHLY; CDR2 reads FYNNEI. V was pared by 4 bases and J by 1 base, with 7 bases between. The CDR3 sequence: CASSGGRNYGYTF. The CDR3 DNA sequence: TGTGCCAGCAGTGGTGGTCGTAACTATGGCTACACCTTC.

J is TRBJ1-1 and V is TRBV30; D gene uncertain. This CDR3 contains 15 residues. Per the germline V gene, CDR1 is GTSNPN and CDR2 is SVGIG (reference sequence). Trimming shortened V by 0 bases and J by 8 bases, and 19 bases separated the two germline ends. In DNA, the CDR3 is TGTGCCTGGAGTGTAGGACCGCTCTCTCCGGGCGAAGCTTTCTTT. Protein sequence: CAWSVGPLSPGEAFF.

The chain combines TRBV7-2 with TRBJ2-5, with a possible D match to TRBD1 (6 bases). The CDR3 has 14 residues. CDR1 and CDR2 (germline): SGHTA, FQGNSA. V shed 1 base and J shed 1 base, with 7 bases lying between them. CDR3 region: CASSLGTAQETQYF. The CDR3 nucleotides are TGTGCCAGCAGCTTAGGGACAGCCCAAGAGACCCAGTACTTC.

This clone was seen only once. The rearrangement joins TRBV6-1 to TRBJ1-1, with D possibly matching TRBD1 (6 bases). The CDR3 consists of 15 residues. Germline CDR1 and CDR2: MNHNS and SASEGT. V lost 6 bases to trimming and J lost 4 bases, with 18 bases between them. The CDR3 region is CASSPLWGALTEAFF. The CDR3, as DNA: TGTGCCAGCAGCCCCCTTTGGGGGGCGCTCACTGAAGCTTTCTTT.

This clone was detected once. The V gene is TRBV5-6, the J gene TRBJ1-1; TRBD1 aligns across 7 bases. The CDR3 consists of 13 residues. J gave up 4 bases and V 1 base, and 1 base lay outside the gene matches. Germline V gives CDR1 SGHDT, CDR2 YYEEEE. Here the CDR3 reads CASSLTGATEAFF. DNA for the CDR3: TGTGCCAGCAGCTTGACAGGGGCCACTGAAGCTTTCTTT.

This clone was seen once. V usage is TRBV6-6 and J usage is TRBJ2-2; possibly TRBD1 for D (8 bases). The CDR3 is 15 amino acids. V was cut by 6 bases and J by 3 bases, with 14 bases left in between. CDR1 is MNHNY, CDR2 SVGAGI, per germline (reference sequence). CDR3 in DNA: TGTGCCAGCAGCCGGACAGGGAGGGACACCGGGGAGCTGTTTTTT. Amino acids: CASSRTGRDTGELFF.

This sequence joins TRBV14 and TRBJ1-1, with a tentative D call TRBD1 (6 bases). The V gene lost 0 bases and the J gene lost 4 bases, with 21 bases spanning the gap. CDR1 and CDR2 (germline): SGHDN, FVKESK. The CDR3 is 18 residues long. Here the CDR3 DNA reads TGTGCCAGCAGCCAAGAATTAGTCAGGGGCCCCGCCGGCACTGAAGCTTTCTTT. Its translation is CASSQELVRGPAGTEAFF.

V usage is TRBV30 and J usage is TRBJ1-5; 9 nucleotides align to TRBD1. This CDR3 region has 15 residues. The germline CDR1 and CDR2 sequences are GTSNPN and SVGIG (reference sequence). The trim removed 3 bases at V and 6 bases at J, leaving 9 bases unmatched. CDR3 sequence: CAWSAGTGLFQPQHF. Written as DNA, the CDR3 is TGTGCCTGGAGCGCCGGGACAGGGCTATTTCAGCCCCAGCATTTT.

The V and J genes are TRBV5-1 and TRBJ1-2; tentatively, D is TRBD1 (6 bases). CDR3 size: 16 residues. With 4 bases removed from V and 0 bases from J, the gap between germline ends came to 16 bases. CDR1 is SGHRS, CDR2 YFSETQ, per germline. CDR3 sequence (DNA): TGCGCCAGCAGCCCCCAACAGGGAACCACTAACTATGGCTACACCTTC. Protein: CASSPQQGTTNYGYTF.

V gene TRBV5-4 combines with J gene TRBJ1-2, with 9 bases identical to TRBD1. The CDR3 length is 15 residues. Germline lookup yields CDR1 SGHNT and CDR2 YYREEE (reference sequence). Germline trimming cut 4 bases from V and 5 bases from J; bases unmatched to any gene: 9. The chain's CDR3 is CASSPAGTGPYGYTF. The CDR3 nucleotides read TGTGCCAGCAGCCCGGCGGGGACAGGGCCATATGGCTACACCTTC.

In this sample, this clone turned up once. J is TRBJ1-2 and V is TRBV21-1. TRBV21-1 is given as a pseudogene. The CDR3 has 13 residues. CDR3 nucleotide sequence: TGTGCCAGCAGCAAACCCCTTGACTATGGCTACACCTTC. This codes for CASSKPLDYGYTF.

CDR3 nucleotide sequence: TGTGCCAGCAGCAAGACACCCAATCAGCCCCAGCATTTT. The encoded protein is CASSKTPNQPQHF. V is TRBV5-4 and J is TRBJ1-5; no clear D. The CDR3 sequence is 13 residues long. Trimming took 4 bases from V and 3 from J, leaving 8 bases between them. Per the germline V gene, CDR1 is SGHNT and CDR2 is YYREEE (reference sequence).

This rearrangement joins TRBV27 to TRBJ2-3; possibly TRBD2 for D (6 bases). V lost 3 bases, J lost 2 bases, and 9 bases lay in between. There are 14 residues in the CDR3. Germline-derived CDR1 and CDR2 are MNHEY and SMNVEV (reference sequence). In DNA, the CDR3 is TGTGCCAGCAGTTTTTCTAGCGCCACAGATACGCAGTATTTT. This encodes CASSFSSATDTQYF.

This chain links TRBV5-1 with TRBJ2-5; 8 bases are shared with TRBD2. V lost 4 bases to trimming and J lost 4 bases; unmatched junction nucleotides: 3. Germline V gene lookup returns CDR1 SGHRS and CDR2 YFSETQ. The CDR3 extends over 13 amino acids. As DNA, the CDR3 is TGCGCCAGCAGCCCGCTAGCGGGAGAGACCCAGTACTTC. Its protein is CASSPLAGETQYF. Full variable domain (missing parts from reference TRBV5-1 and TRBJ2-5): KAGVTQTPRYLIKTRGQQVTLSCSPISGHRSVSWYQQTPGQGLQFLFEYFSETQRNKGNFPGRFSGRQFSNSRSEMNVSTLELGDSALYLCASSPLAGETQYFGPGTRLLVL.

V is TRBV25-1 and J is TRBJ2-7, with unresolved D. The CDR3 length is 12 residues. Germline assignment: CDR1 MGHDK and CDR2 SYGVNS. V dropped 6 bases and J dropped 6 bases, with 12 bases sitting between them. The CDR3 coding sequence is TGTGCCAGCAGCAGCTCCCTTGTCGAGCAGTACTTC. This gives the protein CASSSSLVEQYF.

The chain couples TRBV18 to TRBJ1-1; D remains unclear. From germline, CDR1 is KGHSH and CDR2 LQKENI. The CDR3 runs 13 residues. Trimming removed 3 bases from V and 0 bases from J, with 5 bases in between. CDR3 coding DNA: TGTGCCAGCTCACCTTACCTGAACACTGAAGCTTTCTTT. Translation: CASSPYLNTEAFF.

The chain links TRBV7-2 to TRBJ1-2; 7 bases map to TRBD1. After removal of 2 bases from V and 7 bases from J, the junction contained 7 bases not matched to a gene. This CDR3 is 14 amino acids long. Germline CDR1 SGHTA, CDR2 FQGNSA. CDR3 region: CASSLMRGLVGYTF. The CDR3 DNA reads as TGTGCCAGCAGCTTAATGAGGGGGCTGGTTGGCTACACCTTC.

The chain is built from TRBV4-1 and TRBJ1-3, with D perhaps matching TRBD1 (5 bases). Germline assignment: CDR1 MGHRA and CDR2 YSYEKL. The CDR3 covers 16 residues. Trimming took off 3 bases at V and 0 bases at J, with 12 bases between the two ends. The CDR3 region has the DNA TGCGCCAGCAGCCATTACCGGGGGGACTCTGGAAACACCATATATTTT. Translation: CASSHYRGDSGNTIYF.

J is TRBJ2-5 and V is TRBV9, with 7 nucleotides matching TRBD2. This CDR3 contains 13 residues. Trimming removed 6 bases from V and 7 bases from J; junction bases left unmatched: 9. Germline CDR1 SGDLS, CDR2 YYNGEE. The CDR3 nucleotides read TGTGCCAGCACCCCGGGGGAGGGTGGGACCCAGTACTTC. Translation: CASTPGEGGTQYF.

The rearrangement links TRBV10-3 to TRBJ1-2; TRBD1 might be the D (6 bases). The length of the CDR3 is 13 residues. The germline V and J ends were trimmed by 5 bases and 4 bases, with 11 bases remaining between them. Germline V lookup: CDR1 ENHRY, CDR2 SYGVKD. This CDR3 is CAISYREGYGYTF. The CDR3 coding sequence is TGTGCCATCAGTTACAGGGAGGGCTATGGCTACACCTTC.

V and J are TRBV10-3 and TRBJ2-5; either TRBD1 or TRBD2 may fit D (6 bases each). V lost 4 bases to trimming and J lost 1 base, with 7 bases between them. This CDR3 spans 13 amino acids. From germline, CDR1 is ENHRY and CDR2 SYGVKD. CDR3 protein: CAISGGAQETQYF. CDR3 sequence (DNA): TGTGCCATCAGTGGGGGGGCCCAAGAGACCCAGTACTTC.

The V call is TRBV7-9, the J call TRBJ1-2, with D maybe TRBD1 (6 bases). The CDR3 length is 14 residues. V was pared by 1 base and J by 3 bases, with 9 bases between. Germline CDR1 is SEHNR and CDR2 is FQNEAQ (reference sequence). For the CDR3, the DNA is TGTGCCAGCAGCTTAGGGACAGCTTACTATGGCTACACCTTC. It encodes CASSLGTAYYGYTF.

The rearrangement uses TRBV27 and TRBJ2-3; 12 nucleotides match TRBD2. Germline V gene data show CDR1 as MNHEY and CDR2 as SMNVEV (reference sequence). CDR3 length equals 15 residues. Trimming at V came to 6 bases and at J to 0 bases, leaving 1 base not matched to a gene. Written as DNA, the CDR3 is TGTGCCAGCAGACTAGCGGGGGGAAGCACAGATACGCAGTATTTT. Its translation: CASRLAGGSTDTQYF.

The rearrangement uses TRBV27 and TRBJ2-1; a possible D gene is TRBD2 (5 bases). The germline V gene encodes CDR1 MNHEY and CDR2 SMNVEV (reference sequence). V lost 0 bases to trimming and J lost 7 bases, with 16 bases between them. The CDR3 is made up of 16 amino acids. The CDR3 sequence is CASSLSQVNGGNEQFF. The CDR3 DNA is TGTGCCAGCAGTTTATCCCAGGTAAACGGCGGGAATGAGCAGTTCTTC.

This rearrangement joins TRBV10-3 to TRBJ1-6; possible D gene TRBD1, 5 bases. The V and J ends lost 6 bases and 7 bases respectively, with 7 bases between them. This CDR3 is 12 amino acids long. Per the germline V gene, CDR1 is ENHRY and CDR2 is SYGVKD. The CDR3 spells CAIRAGNSPLHF. CDR3 bases: TGTGCCATCAGGGCAGGGAATTCACCCCTCCACTTT.

The V and J genes are TRBV6-5 and TRBJ2-7; weak D call: TRBD1 (6 bases). Germline V gene data show CDR1 as MNHEY and CDR2 as SVGAGI. Trimming stripped 4 bases from V and 0 bases from J, with 16 bases between. The CDR3 consists of 16 residues. CDR3 coding DNA: TGTGCCAGCAGTTTATTTGGGCAGGGACACTCCTACGAGCAGTACTTC. Amino acids: CASSLFGQGHSYEQYF.

The rearrangement uses TRBV5-1 and TRBJ2-3; TRBD2 matches 7 bases. CDR1 SGHRS and CDR2 YFSETQ come from the germline V gene. V shed 0 bases and J 6 bases; nucleotides not matched to a gene: 4. The CDR3 consists of 14 residues. The CDR3 loop is CASSLAGGLDTQYF. The CDR3 region has the DNA TGCGCCAGCAGCTTGGCGGGGGGTTTGGATACGCAGTATTTT. Drawing the rest from reference TRBV5-1 and TRBJ2-3, the complete variable domain is KAGVTQTPRYLIKTRGQQVTLSCSPISGHRSVSWYQQTPGQGLQFLFEYFSETQRNKGNFPGRFSGRQFSNSRSEMNVSTLELGDSALYLCASSLAGGLDTQYFGPGTRLTVL.